This T cell receptor beta chain was found in a study of shared clonotypes between healthy human individuals (TCRdb year 2020). At the level of the whole study: Three men and a couple of women, aged 18 to 49 years, made up the cohort. Leukapheresis yielded between about 0.94 and 10 billion PBMCs per donor. To increase sequencing depth and limit assay-specific biases, different laboratories used diverse techniques to prepare libraries and sequence TCR repertoires. Blood TCR repertoires of roughly 5 healthy adults were deeply sequenced to estimate repertoire size and the extent of clonotype sharing between individuals. For each donor, CD4 naive and CD4 memory were each given three plates, CD8 naive was given two plates, and CD8 memory was given one plate.

With respect to this clone: The specificity of this receptor is unknown. No base-level quality is on record; no much larger clone is a single base apart.

The germline V gene sets CDR1 to SGHVS and CDR2 to FQNEAQ. V loses 1 base of germline sequence and J loses 8 bases, and the interval between the two ends is 17 bases. Inclusive of the bounding cysteine and phenylalanine, the CDR3 is 16 residues long. Only the CDR3 DNA is retained, 48 bases long and in frame from the first base. Donors were healthy HIV-negative adults with no recently reported acute infections or vaccinations. Every donor was a Caucasian adult residing in Nashville, Tennessee, USA. CD4+ T cells were enriched through magnetic negative selection, after which naive cells were positively selected on CD45RA and the remaining negative fraction served as the memory subset. After blood collection by leukapheresis, PBMCs were isolated using Ficoll-Histopaque density gradient centrifugation and then cryopreserved in the vapor phase of liquid nitrogen. Analytical flow cytometry was used to check the purity and quantity of every magnetically sorted T cell population. From each sorted fraction, genomic DNA was isolated and quantified by UV absorbance on a Nanodrop 2000c.

Overall study results and their limits: Because the study included only a small number of donors, the genetic and exposure-history diversity represented was limited. Only blood was sampled, and tissue TCR repertoires likely differ from those in blood. When several donors were compared, the shared fraction of clonotypes was about 5% for naive CD4, about 4% for naive CD8, 2.3% for memory CD4, and less than 0.45% for memory CD8. Incomplete sequencing was indicated by rarefaction of sorted-subset datasets, despite the large sequencing depth. Compared with non-shared clonotypes, the clonotypes found in all four sorted-subset donors had higher generation probabilities. Pairwise subsampling led to the expectation that sequencing depth would affect the degree of clonotype sharing among donors. Naive subsets generally had larger estimated clonotype richness than memory subsets did.

Using the deep immunoSEQ assay, TCR CDR3 regions were amplified from genomic DNA by multiplex PCR. Extracted genomic DNA from each cell subset was spread evenly across all wells of several immunoSEQ 96-well plates, with each plate serving as a replicate. For sorted subsets, each replicate PCR was loaded with 150 to 250 ng genomic DNA, equivalent to approximately 27,000 T cell genomes. The purified libraries were quantified using a Qubit 3.0 fluorometer, sized with a Bioanalyzer 2100, and then quantified again using the KAPA Library Quantification kit. Every immunoSEQ 96-well plate was sequenced on a dedicated single-read 150-cycle Illumina NextSeq 550 flow cell. Per the source publication's procedure: Because the immunoSEQ output included only junctional sequences and no quality scores, the filtering could not be the same as the filtering used for full-length reads. To assign V/J genes and CDR3, sequences were annotated using PyIR, a Python wrapper for IgBLAST v1.9, with IMGT germline references. Reads were filtered out if the reads had weak V/J assignments (E-value above 1e-6), no CDR3, stop codons, out-of-frame junctions, or ambiguous translated residues. V3J clonotypes were defined as sequences sharing the same inferred V gene, J gene, and CDR3 amino acid sequence. To compute the percentage overlap between repertoires, the number of shared unique clonotypes was divided by the size of the smaller repertoire. RTK rarefaction, the Chao1 estimator, and Recon v2.1 estimates of unobserved clonotypes were used to assess repertoire richness. Generation probabilities were computed with OLGA for all TCRbeta clonotypes obtained by the gDNA method from a handful of donors. The clones in this table, taken by TCRdb from immuneACCESS, are in-frame only. Not every clone is retained; where verified, under half of the shortfall comes from an unresolved V gene, and the cause of the rest is unknown. V and J calls plus clone size are reproduced from that table; the DNA served to infer D and trimming. The sample contains roughly 1 million clones, about 75% of them found a single time. The ten largest clones represent roughly 1.5% of the sample.

Sequences were obtained from memory CD4+ T cells sorted from blood. Read against the paper, the sample's cell subset or site label means: CD45RA-negative fraction. The origin of this receptor is a man aged 18 to 30 in good health. The chain employs TRBV7-8 and TRBJ1-4, with a tentative D gene TRBD1 over 5 matching bases. The CDR3 protein is CASSLGSAGLAEKLFF. The DNA sequence reads TGTGCCAGCAGCTTAGGCTCCGCGGGGCTAGCCGAAAAACTGTTTTTT.